Listed below are T cell receptor beta chains from one sample, sequenced in a study of T cells in Graves' hyperthyroidism and ophthalmopathy. Each CDR3 protein is one row after TCRdb ran MiXCR on the multiplex PCR reads. The sample consists of approximately 610,000 distinct CDR3 sequences, roughly 14% of them appearing once. Sequencing was carried out using blood. The receptors here all came from a woman aged 40 to 50 with Graves' ophthalmopathy. The CDR3 runs from the conserved cysteine through the conserved F or W. A D gene is named only where the DNA matches it firmly. Size is stated for part of the rows, as once, few or many counts, or as a class when the clone is expanded.

clone size: many; D gene: TRBD2; V gene: TRBV29-1; J gene: TRBJ2-5; CDR3 protein: CSVVLAGLWTQYF; CDR3 DNA: TGCAGCGTTGTACTAGCGGGGCTGTGGACCCAGTACTTC
clone size: many; D gene: .; V gene: TRBV6-1; J gene: TRBJ1-2; CDR3 protein: CASSEDNLYGYTF; CDR3 DNA: TGTGCCAGCAGTGAGGACAACCTCTATGGCTACACCTTC
clone size: many; D gene: .; V gene: TRBV7-9; J gene: TRBJ1-2; CDR3 protein: CASSPRGSYGYTF; CDR3 DNA: TGTGCCAGCAGCCCCCGAGGGTCTTACGGCTACACCTTC
clone size: .; D gene: .; V gene: TRBV7-7; J gene: TRBJ2-2; CDR3 protein: CASSSEPVPNTGELFF; CDR3 DNA: TGTGCTAGCAGCTCCGAGCCAGTCCCGAACACCGGGGAGCTGTTTTTT
clone size: few; D gene: TRBD1; V gene: TRBV27; J gene: TRBJ1-6; CDR3 protein: CASSFPTGNSPLHF; CDR3 DNA: TGTGCCAGCAGTTTCCCGACAGGGAATTCACCCCTCCACTTT
clone size: many; D gene: .; V gene: TRBV27; J gene: TRBJ1-5; CDR3 protein: CASSKAYPGRDQPQHF; CDR3 DNA: TGTGCCAGCAGTAAGGCTTATCCAGGGAGAGATCAGCCCCAGCATTTT
clone size: many; D gene: .; V gene: TRBV11-2; J gene: TRBJ1-1; CDR3 protein: CASSQMGVEAFF; CDR3 DNA: TGTGCCAGCAGCCAAATGGGAGTCGAAGCTTTCTTT
clone size: many; D gene: .; V gene: TRBV27; J gene: TRBJ1-5; CDR3 protein: CASSLWVNQPQHF; CDR3 DNA: TGTGCCAGCAGTTTATGGGTGAATCAGCCCCAGCATTTT
clone size: .; D gene: .; V gene: TRBV30; J gene: TRBJ1-1; CDR3 protein: CAWSVLGGEAFF; CDR3 DNA: TGTGCCTGGAGTGTACTGGGGGGTGAAGCTTTCTTT
clone size: many; D gene: .; V gene: TRBV28; J gene: TRBJ1-5; CDR3 protein: CASLQQNQPQHF; CDR3 DNA: TGTGCCAGTTTACAACAAAATCAGCCCCAGCATTTT
clone size: many; D gene: TRBD1; V gene: TRBV11-1; J gene: TRBJ1-2; CDR3 protein: CASSQGRTGQSNYGYTF; CDR3 DNA: TGTGCCAGCAGCCAAGGGCGGACAGGCCAATCTAACTATGGCTACACCTTC
clone size: few; D gene: TRBD1; V gene: TRBV9; J gene: TRBJ1-6; CDR3 protein: CASSAGGQGDSPLHF; CDR3 DNA: TGTGCCAGCAGCGCCGGCGGACAGGGAGATTCACCCCTCCACTTT
clone size: .; D gene: .; V gene: TRBV18; J gene: TRBJ2-5; CDR3 protein: CASSPATASETQYF; CDR3 DNA: TGTGCCAGCTCACCGGCAACAGCCTCGGAGACCCAGTACTTC
clone size: .; D gene: TRBD2; V gene: TRBV5-1; J gene: TRBJ2-5; CDR3 protein: CASSLTGLAGLETQYF; CDR3 DNA: TGCGCCAGCAGCTTGACTGGACTAGCGGGATTAGAGACCCAGTACTTC
clone size: many; D gene: .; V gene: TRBV24-1; J gene: TRBJ2-5; CDR3 protein: CATSDFGGETQYF; CDR3 DNA: TGTGCCACCAGTGATTTCGGGGGAGAGACCCAGTACTTC
clone size: .; D gene: .; V gene: TRBV19; J gene: TRBJ2-7; CDR3 protein: CASSIATGFGEQYF; CDR3 DNA: TGTGCCAGTAGTATAGCTACAGGGTTCGGCGAGCAGTACTTC
clone size: many; D gene: TRBD2; V gene: TRBV6-2/TRBV6-3; J gene: TRBJ2-7; CDR3 protein: CASSYTTSDSYEQYF; CDR3 DNA: TGTGCCAGCAGTTACACGACTAGCGACTCCTACGAGCAGTACTTC
clone size: many; D gene: .; V gene: TRBV28; J gene: TRBJ2-7; CDR3 protein: CASSLIGGRGEQYF; CDR3 DNA: TGTGCCAGCAGTTTAATCGGGGGGCGAGGCGAGCAGTACTTC
clone size: many; D gene: .; V gene: TRBV19; J gene: TRBJ2-4; CDR3 protein: CASRLGTGESSKNIQYF; CDR3 DNA: TGTGCCAGTAGATTAGGGACGGGAGAATCATCCAAAAACATTCAGTACTTC
clone size: many; D gene: TRBD1; V gene: TRBV20-1; J gene: TRBJ2-7; CDR3 protein: CSASPGDSYEQYF; CDR3 DNA: TGCAGTGCGTCGCCCGGGGACAGCTACGAGCAGTACTTC
clone size: .; D gene: TRBD1; V gene: TRBV6-4; J gene: TRBJ1-5; CDR3 protein: CASSDQGEDQPQHF; CDR3 DNA: TGTGCCAGCAGTGACCAGGGGGAAGACCAGCCCCAGCATTTT
clone size: many; D gene: TRBD1; V gene: TRBV28; J gene: TRBJ2-7; CDR3 protein: CASSWTGGEQYF; CDR3 DNA: TGTGCCAGCAGCTGGACAGGGGGTGAGCAGTACTTC
clone size: many; D gene: .; V gene: TRBV20-1; J gene: TRBJ1-5; CDR3 protein: CSARDSRDQPQHF; CDR3 DNA: TGCAGTGCTAGAGATTCACGGGATCAGCCCCAGCATTTT
clone size: many; D gene: .; V gene: TRBV7-8; J gene: TRBJ2-5; CDR3 protein: CASSAQGIVETQYF; CDR3 DNA: TGTGCCAGCAGCGCCCAGGGGATAGTAGAGACCCAGTACTTC
clone size: many; D gene: .; V gene: TRBV6-2/TRBV6-3; J gene: TRBJ1-5; CDR3 protein: CASSTDGALQHF; CDR3 DNA: TGTGCCAGCAGTACAGACGGCGCCCTCCAGCATTTT
clone size: few; D gene: TRBD2; V gene: TRBV5-1; J gene: TRBJ2-2; CDR3 protein: CASSLTGGHDTGELFF; CDR3 DNA: TGCGCCAGCAGCTTGACGGGGGGGCACGACACCGGGGAGCTGTTTTTT
clone size: many; D gene: .; V gene: TRBV27; J gene: TRBJ1-2; CDR3 protein: CASSSRQPYGYTF; CDR3 DNA: TGTGCCAGCAGTTCCCGGCAGCCCTATGGCTACACCTTC
clone size: few; D gene: .; V gene: TRBV18; J gene: TRBJ2-7; CDR3 protein: CASSEGQRSYIAYEQYF; CDR3 DNA: TGTGCCAGCTCGGAGGGACAGAGGAGTTACATCGCCTACGAGCAGTACTTC
clone size: few; D gene: TRBD1; V gene: TRBV2; J gene: TRBJ2-7; CDR3 protein: CASSATGTSSYEQYF; CDR3 DNA: TGTGCCAGCAGTGCGACAGGGACCTCCTCCTACGAGCAGTACTTC
clone size: many; D gene: .; V gene: TRBV12-3/TRBV12-4; J gene: TRBJ1-2; CDR3 protein: CASSLTGAPNYGYTF; CDR3 DNA: TGTGCCAGCAGTTTAACCGGGGCACCTAACTATGGCTACACCTTC
clone size: many; D gene: TRBD1; V gene: TRBV11-1; J gene: TRBJ1-2; CDR3 protein: CASSPVPRQGRYGYTF; CDR3 DNA: TGTGCCAGCAGCCCCGTGCCGAGACAGGGAAGGTATGGCTACACCTTC
clone size: many; D gene: TRBD1; V gene: TRBV27; J gene: TRBJ1-2; CDR3 protein: CASSLSRTGGRGYTF; CDR3 DNA: TGTGCCAGCAGTTTATCGCGAACAGGGGGCCGGGGCTACACCTTC
clone size: many; D gene: .; V gene: TRBV6-5; J gene: TRBJ2-3; CDR3 protein: CASSYAIRSSTDTQYF; CDR3 DNA: TGTGCCAGCAGTTACGCCATCCGATCTAGCACAGATACGCAGTATTTT
clone size: few; D gene: .; V gene: TRBV5-1; J gene: TRBJ2-2; CDR3 protein: CASGGPNGPTGELFF; CDR3 DNA: TGCGCCAGCGGCGGACCCAACGGGCCCACCGGGGAGCTGTTTTTT
clone size: many; D gene: .; V gene: TRBV12-3/TRBV12-4; J gene: TRBJ2-7; CDR3 protein: CASRLVGGGEQYF; CDR3 DNA: TGTGCCAGCCGACTAGTGGGAGGTGGTGAGCAGTACTTC
clone size: many; D gene: TRBD1; V gene: TRBV27; J gene: TRBJ1-1; CDR3 protein: CASSGQGRTEAFF; CDR3 DNA: TGTGCCAGCAGTGGACAGGGGCGAACTGAAGCTTTCTTT
clone size: many; D gene: .; V gene: TRBV19; J gene: TRBJ2-2; CDR3 protein: CASSARQGRAGELFF; CDR3 DNA: TGTGCCAGTAGTGCCCGCCAAGGCCGGGCCGGGGAGCTGTTTTTT
clone size: .; D gene: TRBD1; V gene: TRBV7-8; J gene: TRBJ1-2; CDR3 protein: CASSLQGGSGYTF; CDR3 DNA: TGTGCCAGCAGCTTGCAGGGGGGGAGTGGCTACACCTTC
clone size: many; D gene: .; V gene: TRBV25-1; J gene: TRBJ1-1; CDR3 protein: CASSGRGGGTEAFF; CDR3 DNA: TGTGCCAGCAGCGGTCGGGGAGGTGGCACTGAAGCTTTCTTT
clone size: many; D gene: .; V gene: TRBV29-1; J gene: TRBJ2-3; CDR3 protein: CSVRRTVGDTQYF; CDR3 DNA: TGCAGCGTGAGAAGGACAGTCGGAGATACGCAGTATTTT
clone size: .; D gene: TRBD1; V gene: TRBV28; J gene: TRBJ1-2; CDR3 protein: CASSPRQGARMDYGYTF; CDR3 DNA: TGTGCCAGCAGTCCAAGACAGGGGGCACGGATGGACTATGGCTACACCTTC
clone size: many; D gene: TRBD2; V gene: TRBV28; J gene: TRBJ2-7; CDR3 protein: CASRSEASGISYEQYF; CDR3 DNA: TGTGCCAGCAGGTCCGAGGCTAGCGGGATCTCCTACGAGCAGTACTTC
clone size: .; D gene: TRBD1; V gene: TRBV20-1; J gene: TRBJ2-7; CDR3 protein: CSVPGQGSVEQYF; CDR3 DNA: TGCAGTGTACCGGGACAGGGGTCTGTGGAGCAGTACTTC
clone size: many; D gene: TRBD1; V gene: TRBV20-1; J gene: TRBJ1-2; CDR3 protein: CSAGTGEDGYTF; CDR3 DNA: TGCAGTGCCGGGACAGGGGAGGATGGCTACACCTTC
clone size: many; D gene: .; V gene: TRBV19; J gene: TRBJ2-2; CDR3 protein: CASSMRRGEAFF; CDR3 DNA: TGTGCCAGTAGTATGAGGCGGGGAGAGGCGTTTTTT
clone size: many; D gene: TRBD1; V gene: TRBV30; J gene: TRBJ2-7; CDR3 protein: CAWSEGGPGYEQYF; CDR3 DNA: TGTGCCTGGAGTGAAGGGGGCCCTGGCTACGAGCAGTACTTC
clone size: few; D gene: TRBD2; V gene: TRBV30; J gene: TRBJ2-5; CDR3 protein: CALQGLAGAQLGVPQYF; CDR3 DNA: TGTGCCCTCCAGGGACTAGCGGGGGCCCAACTAGGCGTGCCCCAGTACTTC
clone size: .; D gene: .; V gene: TRBV24-1; J gene: TRBJ1-5; CDR3 protein: CATSDLTSGQPQHF; CDR3 DNA: TGTGCCACCAGTGATTTGACCTCCGGACAGCCCCAGCATTTT
clone size: few; D gene: TRBD2; V gene: TRBV30; J gene: TRBJ2-5; CDR3 protein: CAWTGGLAGGETQYF; CDR3 DNA: TGTGCCTGGACGGGGGGACTAGCGGGAGGAGAGACCCAGTACTTC
clone size: many; D gene: TRBD1; V gene: TRBV2; J gene: TRBJ1-2; CDR3 protein: CASGQGAGQRYTF; CDR3 DNA: TGTGCCAGCGGACAGGGAGCGGGCCAACGCTACACCTTC
clone size: many; D gene: .; V gene: TRBV7-2; J gene: TRBJ2-5; CDR3 protein: CASSFSSNPRETQYF; CDR3 DNA: TGTGCCAGCAGCTTCTCTAGCAACCCGCGAGAGACCCAGTACTTC
clone size: many; D gene: TRBD2; V gene: TRBV6-2/TRBV6-3; J gene: TRBJ2-2; CDR3 protein: CASSYSMFGRDTGELFF; CDR3 DNA: TGTGCCAGCAGTTACTCGATGTTCGGGAGGGACACCGGGGAGCTGTTTTTT
clone size: .; D gene: .; V gene: TRBV20-1; J gene: TRBJ2-3; CDR3 protein: CSAGDREGTDTQYF; CDR3 DNA: TGCAGTGCTGGAGACAGGGAGGGCACAGATACGCAGTATTTT
clone size: many; D gene: .; V gene: TRBV10-3; J gene: TRBJ2-7; CDR3 protein: CAISESSGPGEQYF; CDR3 DNA: TGTGCCATCAGTGAGTCGTCGGGGCCGGGCGAGCAGTACTTC
clone size: many; D gene: TRBD1; V gene: TRBV6-5; J gene: TRBJ1-2; CDR3 protein: CASSWDRGPGYTF; CDR3 DNA: TGTGCCAGCAGTTGGGACAGGGGGCCTGGCTACACCTTC
clone size: many; D gene: TRBD1; V gene: TRBV12-3/TRBV12-4; J gene: TRBJ1-3; CDR3 protein: CASTFALTGDGIGNTIYF; CDR3 DNA: TGTGCCAGCACATTCGCTCTGACAGGGGATGGAATTGGAAACACCATATATTTT
clone size: few; D gene: .; V gene: TRBV6-1; J gene: TRBJ1-1; CDR3 protein: CASKIGTKAFF; CDR3 DNA: TGTGCCAGTAAAATCGGGACCAAAGCTTTCTTT